This T cell receptor (beta chain) was obtained from a study of vaccination effects on CD4 cells after COVID-19. Upon completion of more than eight days in culture, CD4+ T cells were isolated. The cohort was immunized with two doses of either the BNT162b2 or mRNA-1273 vaccine. The healthy vaccine recipients, who had no prior SARS-CoV-2 infection, showed negative nucleocapsid antibodies. About this clone: The antigen is not known.

The CDR3 totals 14 residues. The V and J ends lost 5 bases and 2 bases, in that order; junction bases with no gene match: 2. From germline, CDR1 is MNHEY and CDR2 SMNVEV (reference sequence). Generated by immunoSEQ multiplex PCR, the TCRdb table keeps only in-frame clones and is missing some. The data show about 40,000 clones, about 63% seen once. Study-wide points: Researchers reported few convalescent patients and no early post-infection timepoints in the study.

The source was CD4+ T cells from PBMCs cultured without peptide, collected after COVID-19 vaccination. The TCR originated in a human donor who received a COVID-19 vaccine. V and J are TRBV27 and TRBJ1-4; 7 bases are a match to TRBD1. Here the CDR3 DNA reads TGTGCCAGCAGTAAACAGGGGACTAATGAAAAACTGTTTTTT. Protein sequence: CASSKQGTNEKLFF.